This TCR beta chain was obtained from a study of Graves' ophthalmopathy and Graves' hyperthyroidism. Germline V gene data show CDR1 as MGHDK and CDR2 as SYGVNS. CDR3 length equals 15 residues. V lost 5 bases and J lost 5, with 19 bases in between. Enrollment excluded any patients with other autoimmune diseases, uncontrolled infections, pregnancy or lactation. Clinical symptoms, serum thyroxine, TRAb, thyroid ultrasound and orbital computed tomography determined diagnosis. The source of the PBMCs was 10 ml of fresh peripheral blood. Transcripts of RNA were the source for amplifying TCR beta CDR3 regions. HTBI primers were used in a first-round RT-PCR, which preceded a second-round multiplex PCR. TCRdb processed the multiplex PCR reads anew with MiXCR; each CDR3 protein has one entry. The table has 650,000 to 800,000 distinct CDR3 sequences, under 50% seen once; the top ten hold over 2.5%.

The specimen was peripheral blood. The gene calls are TRBV25-1 and TRBJ2-7; tentatively, D is TRBD1 (6 bases). The TCR was taken from an adult man with Graves' ophthalmopathy. As DNA, the CDR3 is TGTGCCAGCAGTTATGTCGACACTCAGGGGCACGAGCAGTACTTC. Translation: CASSYVDTQGHEQYF.